This T cell receptor beta chain was documented in a study of T cell repertoires in cytomegalovirus infection. Study overall: A matching HLA type, together with CMV infection, was signaled by public TCR beta signatures.

This CDR3 is 18 amino acids long. Looked up from germline, CDR1 is SEHNR and CDR2 is FQNEAQ (reference sequence). V shed 1 base, J shed 4 bases, and the junction held 9 bases outside the gene matches. TCRdb reprocessed the reads via MiXCR and lists one record per CDR3 protein. The sample holds almost 500,000 distinct CDR3 sequences; approximately 10% are singletons and the top ten take about a tenth. Ten or more counts support this clonotype. This sequence originates from a human donor in good health (CMV status not recorded). Some clones in this sample may be carry-over from other donors' samples. The sequencing input was PBMCs. This chain connects TRBV7-9 to TRBJ2-5, with 13 bases that match TRBD2. The CDR3 coding sequence is TGTGCCAGCAGCTTAGTTCGTGGACTAGCGGGAGTTGGAGAGACCCAGTACTTC. Translation: CASSLVRGLAGVGETQYF. Based on the CDR3 plus reference TRBV7-9 and TRBJ2-5, the full variable domain is DTGVSQNPRHKITKRGQNVTFRCDPISEHNRLYWYRQTLGQGPEFLTYFQNEAQLEKSRLLSDRFSAERPKGSFSTLEIQRTEQGDSAMYLCASSLVRGLAGVGETQYFGPGTRLLVL.